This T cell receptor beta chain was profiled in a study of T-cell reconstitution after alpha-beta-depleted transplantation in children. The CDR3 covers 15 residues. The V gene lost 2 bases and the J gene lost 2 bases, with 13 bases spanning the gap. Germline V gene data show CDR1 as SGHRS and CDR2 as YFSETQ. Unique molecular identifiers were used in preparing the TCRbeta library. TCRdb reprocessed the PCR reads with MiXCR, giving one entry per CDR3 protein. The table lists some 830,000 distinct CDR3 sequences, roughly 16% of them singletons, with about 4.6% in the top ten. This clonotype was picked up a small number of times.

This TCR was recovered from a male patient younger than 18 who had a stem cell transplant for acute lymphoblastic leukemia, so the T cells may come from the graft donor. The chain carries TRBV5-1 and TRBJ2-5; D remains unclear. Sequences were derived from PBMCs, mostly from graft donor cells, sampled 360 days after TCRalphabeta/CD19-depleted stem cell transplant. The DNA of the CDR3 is TGCGCCAGCAGCTTCACAGTGGATTATCAAGAGACCCAGTACTTC. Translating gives CASSFTVDYQETQYF.